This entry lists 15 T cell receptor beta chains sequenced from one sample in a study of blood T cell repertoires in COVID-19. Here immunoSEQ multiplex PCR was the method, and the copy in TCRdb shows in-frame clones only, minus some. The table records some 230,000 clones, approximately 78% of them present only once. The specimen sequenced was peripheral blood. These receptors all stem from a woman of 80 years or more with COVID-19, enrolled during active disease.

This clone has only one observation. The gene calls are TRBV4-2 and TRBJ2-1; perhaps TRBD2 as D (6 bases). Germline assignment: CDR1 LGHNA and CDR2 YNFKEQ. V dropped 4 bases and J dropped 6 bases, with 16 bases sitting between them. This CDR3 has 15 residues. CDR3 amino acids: CASSPDHGSINEQFF. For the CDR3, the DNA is TGTGCCAGCAGCCCCGACCACGGGAGCATCAATGAGCAGTTCTTC.

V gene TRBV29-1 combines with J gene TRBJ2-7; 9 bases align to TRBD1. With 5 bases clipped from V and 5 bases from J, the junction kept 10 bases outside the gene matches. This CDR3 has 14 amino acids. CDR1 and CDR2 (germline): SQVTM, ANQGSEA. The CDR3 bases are TGCAGCGTTCTGAACAGGGGGCGAAAGGACGAGCAGTACTTC. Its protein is CSVLNRGRKDEQYF.

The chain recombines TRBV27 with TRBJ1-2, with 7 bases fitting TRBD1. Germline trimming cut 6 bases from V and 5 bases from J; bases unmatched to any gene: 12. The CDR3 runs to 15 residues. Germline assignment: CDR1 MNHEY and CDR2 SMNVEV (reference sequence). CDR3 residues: CASRPDRLQGYGYTF. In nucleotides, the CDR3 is TGTGCCAGCAGACCTGACCGTTTACAGGGGTATGGCTACACCTTC.

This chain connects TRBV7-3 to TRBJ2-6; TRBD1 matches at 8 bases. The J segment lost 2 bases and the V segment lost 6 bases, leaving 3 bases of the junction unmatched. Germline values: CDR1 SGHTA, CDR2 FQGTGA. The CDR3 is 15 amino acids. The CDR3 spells CASSYRGTGANVLTF. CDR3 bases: TGTGCCAGCAGTTACAGGGGGACTGGGGCCAACGTCCTGACTTTC.

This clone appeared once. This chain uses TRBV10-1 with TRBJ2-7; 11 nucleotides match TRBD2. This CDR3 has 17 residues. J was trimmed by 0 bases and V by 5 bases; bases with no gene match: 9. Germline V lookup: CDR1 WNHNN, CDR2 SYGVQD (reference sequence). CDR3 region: CASSSGLAVDFSYEQYF. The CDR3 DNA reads TGCGCCAGCAGTTCGGGACTAGCGGTAGACTTCTCCTACGAGCAGTACTTC.

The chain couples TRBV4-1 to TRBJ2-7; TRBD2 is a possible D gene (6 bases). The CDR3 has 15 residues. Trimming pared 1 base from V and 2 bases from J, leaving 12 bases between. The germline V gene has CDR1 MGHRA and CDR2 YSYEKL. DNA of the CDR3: TGCGCCAGCAGCCAAGGGTCTAGCGAGGCCTACGAGCAGTACTTC. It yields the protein CASSQGSSEAYEQYF.

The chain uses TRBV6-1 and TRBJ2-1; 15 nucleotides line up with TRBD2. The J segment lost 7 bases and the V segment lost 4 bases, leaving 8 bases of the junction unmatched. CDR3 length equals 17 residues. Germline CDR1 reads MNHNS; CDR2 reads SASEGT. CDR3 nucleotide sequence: TGTGCCAGCAGTGTACCGGGACTAGCGGGAGGAAGGAATGAGCAGTTCTTC. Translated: CASSVPGLAGGRNEQFF.

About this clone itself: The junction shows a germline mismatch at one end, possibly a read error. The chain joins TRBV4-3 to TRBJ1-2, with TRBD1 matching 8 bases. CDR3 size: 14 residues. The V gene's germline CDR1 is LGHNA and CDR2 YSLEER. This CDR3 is CASSQEGGTGAYAF. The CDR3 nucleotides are TGCGCCAGCAGCCAAGAAGGTGGGACAGGAGCTTACGCCTTC.

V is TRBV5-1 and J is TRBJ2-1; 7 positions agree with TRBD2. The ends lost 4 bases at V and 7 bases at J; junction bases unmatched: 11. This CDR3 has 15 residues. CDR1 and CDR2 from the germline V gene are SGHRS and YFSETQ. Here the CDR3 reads CASSLVVGGINEQFF. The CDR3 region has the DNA TGCGCCAGCAGCCTGGTCGTGGGAGGGATAAATGAGCAGTTCTTC.

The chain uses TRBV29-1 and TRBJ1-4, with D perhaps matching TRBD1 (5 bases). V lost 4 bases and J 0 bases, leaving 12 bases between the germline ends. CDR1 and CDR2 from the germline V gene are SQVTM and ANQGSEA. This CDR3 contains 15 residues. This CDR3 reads CSVGLGGATNEKLFF. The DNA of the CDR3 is TGCAGCGTTGGTTTGGGGGGGGCAACTAATGAAAAACTGTTTTTT.

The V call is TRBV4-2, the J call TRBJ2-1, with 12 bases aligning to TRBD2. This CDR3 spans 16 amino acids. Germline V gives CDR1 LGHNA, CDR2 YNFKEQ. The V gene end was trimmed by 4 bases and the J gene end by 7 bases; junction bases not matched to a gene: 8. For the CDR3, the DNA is TGTGCCAGCAGCCTAACACCTAGCGGGGGGGAGAATGAGCAGTTCTTC. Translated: CASSLTPSGGENEQFF.

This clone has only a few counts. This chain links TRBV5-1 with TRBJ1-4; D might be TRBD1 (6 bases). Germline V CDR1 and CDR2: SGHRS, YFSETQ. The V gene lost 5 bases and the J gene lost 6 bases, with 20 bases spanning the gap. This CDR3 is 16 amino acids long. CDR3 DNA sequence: TGCGCCAGCAGTTTGTTTGGGGGGGCCGGGGATGAAAAACTGTTTTTT. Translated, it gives CASSLFGGAGDEKLFF.

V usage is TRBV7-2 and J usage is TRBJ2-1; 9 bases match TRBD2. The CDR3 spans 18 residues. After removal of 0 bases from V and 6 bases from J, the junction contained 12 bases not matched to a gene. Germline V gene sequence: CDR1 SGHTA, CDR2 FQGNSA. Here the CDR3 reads CASSLARNGTSRRNEQFF. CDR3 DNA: TGTGCCAGCAGCTTAGCGAGAAACGGGACTAGCAGGCGCAATGAGCAGTTCTTC.

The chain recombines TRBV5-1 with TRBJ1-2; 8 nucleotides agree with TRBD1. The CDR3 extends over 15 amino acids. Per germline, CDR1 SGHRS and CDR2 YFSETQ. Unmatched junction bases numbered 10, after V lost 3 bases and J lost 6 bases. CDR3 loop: CASSSGRTGKDGYTF. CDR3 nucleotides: TGCGCCAGCAGCTCCGGAAGGACAGGGAAGGATGGCTACACCTTC. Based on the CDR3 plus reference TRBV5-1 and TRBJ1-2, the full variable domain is KAGVTQTPRYLIKTRGQQVTLSCSPISGHRSVSWYQQTPGQGLQFLFEYFSETQRNKGNFPGRFSGRQFSNSRSEMNVSTLELGDSALYLCASSSGRTGKDGYTFGSGTRLTVV.

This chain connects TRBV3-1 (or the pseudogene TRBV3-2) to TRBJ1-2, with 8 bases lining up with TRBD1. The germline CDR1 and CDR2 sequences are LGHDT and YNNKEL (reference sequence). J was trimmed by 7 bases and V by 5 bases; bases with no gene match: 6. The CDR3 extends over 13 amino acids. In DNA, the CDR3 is TGTGCCAGCAGCAGCGGACAGGGTCGTGGCTACACCTTC. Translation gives CASSSGQGRGYTF.